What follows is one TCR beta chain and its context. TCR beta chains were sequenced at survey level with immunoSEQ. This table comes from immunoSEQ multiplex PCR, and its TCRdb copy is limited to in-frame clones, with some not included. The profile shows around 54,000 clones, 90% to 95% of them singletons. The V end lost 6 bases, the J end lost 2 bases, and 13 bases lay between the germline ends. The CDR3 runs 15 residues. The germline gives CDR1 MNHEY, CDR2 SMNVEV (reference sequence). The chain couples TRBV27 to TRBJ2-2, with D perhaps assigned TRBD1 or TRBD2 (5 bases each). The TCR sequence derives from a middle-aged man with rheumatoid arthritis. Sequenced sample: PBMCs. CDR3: CASSTGTANTGELFF. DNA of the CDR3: TGTGCCAGCAGCACCGGGACGGCTAACACCGGGGAGCTGTTTTTT.